This paragraph covers one T cell receptor beta chain sequence. Using immunoSEQ multiplex PCR, the repertoire was profiled, and TCRdb retains in-frame clones only, with some absent. The sample includes some 260,000 clones, 70% to 85% of them seen just once. These data are taken from a study of blood T cell repertoires in COVID-19. The length of the CDR3 is 11 residues. Germline CDR1 and CDR2: SNHLY and FYNNEI. Trimming took off 10 bases at V and 4 bases at J, with 10 bases between the two ends. Sequences were obtained from peripheral blood. The gene calls are TRBV2 and TRBJ1-1; D remains unclear. This receptor was obtained from a woman in her forties with active or convalescent COVID-19. Here the CDR3 reads CATLEATEAFF. DNA for the CDR3: TGTGCCACACTGGAGGCCACTGAAGCTTTCTTT.